This TCR beta chain stems from a study of CD8 T cells in ankylosing spondylitis. TCRdb fed the 5' RACE reads into MiXCR, producing one record per CDR3 protein. The repertoire holds 200,000 to 250,000 distinct CDR3 sequences, with around 18% as singletons. This clonotype occurred a few times. Its target is not known. Study-level results: A motif of roughly eight highly homologous TCR beta variants was seen as apparently characteristic of ankylosing spondylitis blood.

CDR1 is MNHEY, CDR2 SMNVEV, per germline (reference sequence). Trimming shortened V by 7 bases and J by 3 bases, and 7 bases separated the two germline ends. The CDR3 spans 13 residues. This TCR was sampled from a male donor with ankylosing spondylitis. The sequenced sample was blood, either unsorted or a sorted T cell fraction (not recorded which). V usage is TRBV27 and J usage is TRBJ1-6; D remains ambiguous. The CDR3, as DNA: TGTGCCAGCATGGGCGGCTATAATTCACCCCTCCACTTT. Its translation is CASMGGYNSPLHF.